This T cell receptor (beta chain) comes out of a study of T cell repertoires in cytomegalovirus infection. In the study overall: Shared public TCR beta signatures pointed to both CMV infection and a matching HLA type.

This clonotype was found a few times. No antigen is known for it. TCRdb used MiXCR to reprocess the reads, holding one entry per CDR3 protein. The table has just under 500,000 distinct CDR3 sequences, 33% seen once. CDR1 and CDR2 from the germline V gene are SEHNR and FQNEAQ (reference sequence). The CDR3 is 14 amino acids. V was pared by 6 bases and J by 7 bases, with 16 bases between. Specimen: cultured PBMCs, collected from culture after CMV antigen stimulation. The chain carries TRBV7-9 and TRBJ2-1, with D perhaps TRBD2 (7 bases). The source is a human donor in good health (CMV status not recorded). Some clones in this sample may be carry-over from other donors' samples. The CDR3 loop reads CASSWGGALNEQFF. DNA of the CDR3: TGTGCCAGCAGTTGGGGGGGCGCTTTGAATGAGCAGTTCTTC. Drawing the rest from reference TRBV7-9 and TRBJ2-1, the complete variable domain is DTGVSQNPRHKITKRGQNVTFRCDPISEHNRLYWYRQTLGQGPEFLTYFQNEAQLEKSRLLSDRFSAERPKGSFSTLEIQRTEQGDSAMYLCASSWGGALNEQFFGPGTRLTVL.